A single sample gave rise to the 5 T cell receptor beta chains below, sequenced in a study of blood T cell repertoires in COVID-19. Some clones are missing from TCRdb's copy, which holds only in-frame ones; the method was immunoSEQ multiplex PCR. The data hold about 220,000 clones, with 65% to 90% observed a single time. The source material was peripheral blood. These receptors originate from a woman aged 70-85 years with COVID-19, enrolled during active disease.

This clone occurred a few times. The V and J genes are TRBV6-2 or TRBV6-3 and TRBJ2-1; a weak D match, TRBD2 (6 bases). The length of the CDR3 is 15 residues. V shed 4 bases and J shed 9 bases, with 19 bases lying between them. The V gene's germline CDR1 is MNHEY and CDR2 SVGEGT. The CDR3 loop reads CASSWIPGDGFEQFF. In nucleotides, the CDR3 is TGTGCCAGCAGTTGGATCCCGGGAGATGGGTTTGAGCAGTTCTTC.

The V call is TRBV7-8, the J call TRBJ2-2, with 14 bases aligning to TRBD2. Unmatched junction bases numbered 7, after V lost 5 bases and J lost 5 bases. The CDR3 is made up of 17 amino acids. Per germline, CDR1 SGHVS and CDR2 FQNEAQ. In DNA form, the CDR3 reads TGTGCCAGCAGCCCCAGACTAGCGGGAGGGTGGACCGGGGAGCTGTTTTTT. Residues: CASSPRLAGGWTGELFF.

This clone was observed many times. The DNA for the CDR3 is TGTGCCAGTAGCGACAGGTGGACGACTGAAGCTTTCTTT. It encodes CASSDRWTTEAFF. The genes are TRBV19 and TRBJ1-1; D is possibly TRBD1 (6 bases). Germline CDR1 is LNHDA and CDR2 is SQIVND (reference sequence). This CDR3 has 13 amino acids. Trimming cost V 6 bases and J 5 bases, with 13 bases left between them.

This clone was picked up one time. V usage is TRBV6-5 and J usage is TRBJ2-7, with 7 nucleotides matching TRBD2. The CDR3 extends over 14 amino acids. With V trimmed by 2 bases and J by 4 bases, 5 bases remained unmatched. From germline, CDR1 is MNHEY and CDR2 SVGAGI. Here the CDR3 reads CASSYGGRGYEQYF. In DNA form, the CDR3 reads TGTGCCAGCAGTTACGGCGGGAGAGGGTACGAGCAGTACTTC.

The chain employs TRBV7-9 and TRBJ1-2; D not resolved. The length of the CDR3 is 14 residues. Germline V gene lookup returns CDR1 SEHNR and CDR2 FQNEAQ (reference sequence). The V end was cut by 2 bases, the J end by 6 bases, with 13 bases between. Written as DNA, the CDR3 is TGTGCCAGCAGCTTAATGGCCGTCGCGGATGGCTACACCTTC. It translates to CASSLMAVADGYTF.